The entry below describes one TCR beta chain. Its antigen is currently unknown. The junction departs from germline at one end; a sequencing error may be responsible. Three rounds of nested PCR, following a modified ARM-PCR protocol, produced the TCRbeta library. One entry per CDR3 protein results from TCRdb running MiXCR on the multiplex PCR reads. The repertoire includes fewer than 100,000 distinct CDR3 sequences, roughly 80% of them detected once, and less than 60% sits in the top ten. The data originate from a study of tumor and adjacent non-tumor tissue in lung cancer. Study findings and constraints: In normal lung, the top 100 clones were significantly more dominant than in tumor.

No cell sorting was done before RNA was extracted from the tissue. More than 3 cm separated this lung sample from the edge of the tumor. Chemotherapy-naive patients with new lung cancer underwent thoracic surgery in China, August–late 2014. The CDR3 spans 15 residues. Germline V gene sequence: CDR1 MNHEY, CDR2 SVGAGI. This chain joins TRBV6-5 and TRBJ1-5, with 8 positions matching TRBD1. This TCR was recovered from a man aged 60-69 years with non-small cell lung cancer. Sequencing was done on a sample of distant non-tumor lung tissue. CDR3 DNA: TGTGCCAGTAGTTACAGTGGACAGGGTACTCAGCCCCAGCAGTTT. It encodes CASSYSGQGTQPQQF.